The source of this T cell receptor (beta chain) is a study of metastatic and nonmetastatic thyroid tumors. This CDR3 spans 14 amino acids. The germline V gene encodes CDR1 MNHNS and CDR2 SASEGT. With 0 bases removed from V and 1 base from J, the gap between germline ends came to 3 bases. Patients had received no treatment of any kind before thyroid surgery. The table lists this clone with a few counts. Via MiXCR, TCRdb re-called the PCR reads. The sample lists fewer than 40,000 clones; less than 40% were seen once. The chain uses TRBV6-1 and TRBJ2-2, with D hard to call. The sequenced sample consisted of tumor tissue. The clonotype originates from a female donor with papillary thyroid cancer or a benign thyroid nodule (not recorded which). Some clones in this sample may be carry-over from other donors' samples. The CDR3 DNA is TGTGCCAGCAGTGAAGCAGGGAACACCGGGGAGCTGTTTTTT. This sequence encodes CASSEAGNTGELFF.